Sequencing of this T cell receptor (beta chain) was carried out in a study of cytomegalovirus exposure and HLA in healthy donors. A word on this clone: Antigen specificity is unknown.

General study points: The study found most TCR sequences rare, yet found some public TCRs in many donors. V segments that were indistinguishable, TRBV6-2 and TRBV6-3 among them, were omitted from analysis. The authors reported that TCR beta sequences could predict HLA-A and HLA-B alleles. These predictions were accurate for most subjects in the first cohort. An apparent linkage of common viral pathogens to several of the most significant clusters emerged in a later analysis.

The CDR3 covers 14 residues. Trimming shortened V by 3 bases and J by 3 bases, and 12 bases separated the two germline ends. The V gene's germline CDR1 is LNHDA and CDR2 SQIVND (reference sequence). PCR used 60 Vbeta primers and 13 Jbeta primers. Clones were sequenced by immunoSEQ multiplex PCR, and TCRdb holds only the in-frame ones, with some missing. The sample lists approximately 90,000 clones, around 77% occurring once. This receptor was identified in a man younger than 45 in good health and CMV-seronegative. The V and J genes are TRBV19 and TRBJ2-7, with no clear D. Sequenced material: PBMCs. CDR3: CASSMTLENYEQYF. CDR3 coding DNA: TGTGCCAGTAGTATGACTTTAGAAAACTACGAGCAGTACTTC. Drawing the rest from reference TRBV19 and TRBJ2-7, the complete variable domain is DGGITQSPKYLFRKEGQNVTLSCEQNLNHDAMYWYRQDPGQGLRLIYYSQIVNDFQKGDIAEGYSVSREKKESFPLTVTSAQKNPTAFYLCASSMTLENYEQYFGPGTRLTVT.